Listed below are T cell receptor beta chains from one sample, sequenced in a study of T cell changes during pregnancy in multiple sclerosis. Profiling relied on immunoSEQ multiplex PCR, and the TCRdb table lists in-frame clones only, not all of them. The repertoire holds 50,000 or so clones, 92% seen once, with 0.5% to 0.6% in the top ten. The sample consisted of CD4+ T cells from peripheral blood mononuclear cells, taken after pregnancy. These receptors came from a female donor with multiple sclerosis, enrolled in a pregnancy study. Both conserved end residues are part of each CDR3. A D gene is named only where the DNA matches it firmly. Size values are once, few and many counts, or a class for expanded clones, and some rows have none.

D gene | clone size | J gene | V gene | CDR3 DNA | CDR3 protein
NA | few | TRBJ1-1 | TRBV11-3 | TGTGCCAGCAGCTCAGACCAGGATGAAGCTTTCTTT | CASSSDQDEAFF
NA | NA | TRBJ1-5 | TRBV4-1 | TGCGCCAGCAGCCAAGGGGGCGCTGGCAATCAGCCCCAGCATTTT | CASSQGGAGNQPQHF
NA | few | TRBJ2-5 | TRBV6-5 | TGTGCCAGCAGCCCCAGAGCAGGGTCGGAGACCCAGTACTTC | CASSPRAGSETQYF
TRBD1 | NA | TRBJ1-1 | TRBV6-5 | TGTGCCAGCAAAGGACAGGATGTGAACACTGAAGCTTTCTTT | CASKGQDVNTEAFF
TRBD1 | NA | TRBJ1-5 | TRBV19 | TGTGCCAGTAGTATAGTGGGACAGAGCAATCAGCCCCAGCATTTT | CASSIVGQSNQPQHF
NA | NA | TRBJ2-1 | TRBV20-1 | TGCAGTGCTGGTAGGGGCAATGAGCAGTTCTTC | CSAGRGNEQFF
NA | NA | TRBJ2-5 | TRBV6-6 | TGTGCCAGCAGTTACTCGCCACAGGATCCTCAAGAGACCCAGTACTTC | CASSYSPQDPQETQYF
NA | once | TRBJ2-2 | TRBV19 | TGTGCCAGTAGTATAATCCAGGGGTCGAACACCGGGGAGCTGTTTTTT | CASSIIQGSNTGELFF
NA | NA | TRBJ2-2 | TRBV6-5 | TGTGCCAGCAGTTACCAGCGGCATAACACCGGGGAGCTGTTTTTT | CASSYQRHNTGELFF
TRBD1 | NA | TRBJ2-5 | TRBV19 | TGTGCCAGTAGTATAGACAGGGGGGAGACCCAGTACTTC | CASSIDRGETQYF
TRBD1 | NA | TRBJ1-5 | TRBV5-6 | TGTGCCAGCAGCCGCAGACAGGGAGGTATCGTTCAGCCCCAGCATTTT | CASSRRQGGIVQPQHF
NA | NA | TRBJ1-4 | TRBV9 | TGTGCCAGCAGCGTAGGGGTGGCGGGGGTTAATGAAAAACTGTTTTTT | CASSVGVAGVNEKLFF
TRBD1 | NA | TRBJ2-2 | TRBV11-1 | TGTGCCAGCAGTCACGGACAGGGTTACAACACCGGGGAGCTGTTTTTT | CASSHGQGYNTGELFF
NA | NA | TRBJ1-2 | TRBV19 | TGTGCCAGTAGTACCCGACAGAGAGCTAACTATGGCTACACCTTC | CASSTRQRANYGYTF
TRBD1 | NA | TRBJ1-2 | TRBV18 | TGTGCCAGCTCACCTGGGACAGCCCTTAACTATGGCTACACCTTC | CASSPGTALNYGYTF
TRBD2 | once | TRBJ2-3 | TRBV7-2 | TGTGCCAGCAGCTCCAGGGCCCTAGCGGGCGTCACAGATACGCAGTATTTT | CASSSRALAGVTDTQYF
TRBD2 | NA | TRBJ2-3 | TRBV11-3 | TGTGCCAGCAGCTTATCCTCGGGGACTAGCGGGAGGGCAGATACGCAGTATTTT | CASSLSSGTSGRADTQYF
TRBD1 | once | TRBJ2-1 | TRBV7-2 | TGTGCCAGCAGCCCCCGGACAGGAGTCTCCTACAATGAGCAGTTCTTC | CASSPRTGVSYNEQFF
TRBD2 | NA | TRBJ2-7 | TRBV7-2 | TGTGCCAGCAGCTGGAGGACTAGCGGGACCTACGAGCAGTACTTC | CASSWRTSGTYEQYF
NA | NA | TRBJ2-2 | TRBV19 | TGTGCCAGTAGTATAGATAGCCAGGGGGGAACCGGGGAGCTGTTTTTT | CASSIDSQGGTGELFF
TRBD1 | NA | TRBJ2-2 | TRBV18 | TGTGCCAGCTCACCACTTGGGACAGGGCCCTCGAACACCGGGGAGCTGTTTTTT | CASSPLGTGPSNTGELFF
TRBD2 | NA | TRBJ2-2 | TRBV4-3 | TGCGCCAGCAGCCAAGCGAGCGGGAGGGGCGGGGAGCTGTTTTTT | CASSQASGRGGELFF
TRBD2 | NA | TRBJ2-2 | TRBV2 | TGTGCCAGCAGTGAAGCGGGAGGGCCGGGCGGGGAGCTGTTTTTT | CASSEAGGPGGELFF
NA | NA | TRBJ1-5 | TRBV19 | TGTGCCAGTAGTATGTCTGGGGGGGGTCAGCCCCAGCATTTT | CASSMSGGGQPQHF
TRBD1 | NA | TRBJ1-1 | TRBV18 | TGTGCCAGCTCATTAGACAGGGCGAACACTGAAGCTTTCTTT | CASSLDRANTEAFF
TRBD2 | NA | TRBJ2-1 | TRBV5-4 | TGTGCCAGCAGCTTACGAGCGGGAGGGACCTCCTACAATGAGCAGTTCTTC | CASSLRAGGTSYNEQFF
TRBD2 | NA | TRBJ2-7 | TRBV4-3 | TGCGCCAGCAGCCAAGTTGCGGGAGGGCCCTTAGAGCAGTACTTC | CASSQVAGGPLEQYF
TRBD1 | NA | TRBJ1-2 | TRBV7-9 | TGTGCCAGCAGCTTAAAAGGGGGCGCAGCTAACTATGGCTACACCTTC | CASSLKGGAANYGYTF